The entry that follows covers one T cell receptor (beta chain) sequence. Its antigen is undetermined. Together with a sample-barcoded 5' primer, a J-beta primer mix was included in a second PCR lasting about 6 to 11 cycles. MiXCR was run by TCRdb on the 5' RACE reads, yielding one entry per CDR3 protein. The table records 650,000 to 700,000 distinct CDR3 sequences, around 52% of them present only once. The sample originates from a study of blood T cells in healthy people across ages. Regarding the study as a whole: Unsorted PBMCs prevented conclusive naive versus antigen-experienced comparison. Donors of long life had a larger count of naive CD4+ cells and greater diversity than aged donors.

The CDR3 spans 14 residues. V trimming: 7 bases; J trimming: 2 bases; junction bases outside the gene matches: 6. CDR1 is MNHNY, CDR2 SVGAGI, per germline (reference sequence). Each sample yielded at least 6 million isolated PBMCs. This TCR was recovered from a woman of 80 years or more in good health. Sample: blood. The genes are TRBV6-6 and TRBJ2-7; 9 bases are shared with TRBD2. CDR3 bases: TGTGCCAGCATCCCGGGACTAGCCCCCTACGAGCAGTACTTC. Translating gives CASIPGLAPYEQYF.